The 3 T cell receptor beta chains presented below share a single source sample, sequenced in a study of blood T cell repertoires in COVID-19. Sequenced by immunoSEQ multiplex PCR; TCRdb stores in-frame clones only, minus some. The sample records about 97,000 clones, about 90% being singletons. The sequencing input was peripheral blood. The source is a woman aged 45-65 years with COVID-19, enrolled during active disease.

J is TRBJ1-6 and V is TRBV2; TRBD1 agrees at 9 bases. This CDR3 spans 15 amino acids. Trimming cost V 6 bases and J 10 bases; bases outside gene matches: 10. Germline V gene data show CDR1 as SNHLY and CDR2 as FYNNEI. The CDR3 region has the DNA TGTGCCAGCAGCACGACCGGGACAGGGAGGTCACCCCTCCACTTT. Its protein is CASSTTGTGRSPLHF.

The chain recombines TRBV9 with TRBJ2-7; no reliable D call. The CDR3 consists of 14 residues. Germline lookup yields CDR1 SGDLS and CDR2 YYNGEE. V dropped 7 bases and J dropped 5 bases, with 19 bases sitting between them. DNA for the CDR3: TGTGCCAGCTCCCCTCCCGGGTTCTCTAACGAGCAGTACTTC. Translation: CASSPPGFSNEQYF.

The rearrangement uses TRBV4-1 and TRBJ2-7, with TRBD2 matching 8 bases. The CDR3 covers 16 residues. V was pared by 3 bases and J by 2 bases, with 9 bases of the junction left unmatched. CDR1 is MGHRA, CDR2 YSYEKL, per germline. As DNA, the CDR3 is TGCGCCAGCAGCCATAGCGGGGCTTACACTGCCTACGAGCAGTACTTC. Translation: CASSHSGAYTAYEQYF.